These 10 T cell receptor beta chains share one sample of origin, sequenced in a study of Ad26.COV2.S vaccination and SARS-CoV-2 variants. The treatment denotes: 19 received Ad26.COV2.S at low or high dose, single or two shots; a few received placebo; per-sample allocation not given. Sampling took place 63 days after the first vaccine or placebo injection. Method: immunoSEQ multiplex PCR; TCRdb's copy keeps in-frame clones and lacks some. The repertoire holds more than 300,000 clones, less than 90% seen once, with roughly 10% in the top ten. This material consisted of peripheral blood, taken in a trial of Ad26.COV2.S vaccine versus placebo. Receptors were obtained from a person aged 18-65 years who received the Ad26.COV2.S COVID-19 vaccine or a placebo.

The V and J genes are TRBV5-4 and TRBJ2-1; a possible D gene is TRBD2 (6 bases). The CDR3 extends over 14 amino acids. Germline V gene lookup returns CDR1 SGHNT and CDR2 YYREEE (reference sequence). V lost 4 bases to trimming and J lost 3 bases, with 11 bases between them. This CDR3 reads CASSPPGDYNEQFF. CDR3 DNA: TGTGCCAGCAGCCCGCCGGGAGACTACAATGAGCAGTTCTTC.

The J gene is TRBJ2-7, the V gene TRBV27, with D tentatively TRBD2 (6 bases). Germline V gene data show CDR1 as MNHEY and CDR2 as SMNVEV (reference sequence). This CDR3 is built from 15 residues. V shed 5 bases and J shed 2 bases, with 16 bases lying between them. In DNA, the CDR3 is TGTGCCAGCAGTCGCACCGGGACTGGGCCCTACGAGCAGTACTTC. This sequence encodes CASSRTGTGPYEQYF.

The chain joins TRBV4-1 to TRBJ1-6, with a possible D match to TRBD1 (6 bases). The CDR3 runs 15 residues. Trimming took 4 bases from V and 4 from J, leaving 11 bases between them. Looked up from germline, CDR1 is MGHRA and CDR2 is YSYEKL. The CDR3 region is CASSRGQNYNSPLHF. Written as DNA, the CDR3 is TGCGCCAGCAGCCGCGGACAGAATTATAATTCACCCCTCCACTTT.

This clone has only a few counts. The V and J genes are TRBV5-1 and TRBJ2-7; D is uncertain. This CDR3 is 13 amino acids long. Germline-derived CDR1 and CDR2 are SGHRS and YFSETQ. V lost 4 bases and J 0 bases, leaving 8 bases between the germline ends. CDR3 sequence (DNA): TGCGCCAGCAGCCCGCCGGCCTCCTACGAGCAGTACTTC. It yields the protein CASSPPASYEQYF.

CDR3 nucleotides: TGTGCCAGCAGCTTGGGGGGTGTCCGTTACGAGCAGTACTTC. Translated, it gives CASSLGGVRYEQYF. The chain recombines TRBV11-2 with TRBJ2-7, with D possibly being TRBD2 (6 bases). The CDR3 loop spans 14 amino acids. V lost 3 bases to trimming and J lost 4 bases, with 13 bases between them. CDR1 is SGHAT and CDR2 is FQNNGV in the germline V gene.

The chain couples TRBV7-9 to TRBJ1-1; D perhaps matches TRBD1 (5 bases). The CDR3 has 14 residues. V was trimmed by 7 bases and J by 0 bases, leaving 12 bases between them. Looked up from germline, CDR1 is SEHNR and CDR2 is FQNEAQ (reference sequence). The CDR3 region is CASTFGDVNTEAFF. In nucleotides, the CDR3 is TGTGCCAGCACCTTTGGGGACGTGAACACTGAAGCTTTCTTT. Full variable domain (remainder filled in from reference TRBV7-9 and TRBJ1-1): DTGVSQNPRHKITKRGQNVTFRCDPISEHNRLYWYRQTLGQGPEFLTYFQNEAQLEKSRLLSDRFSAERPKGSFSTLEIQRTEQGDSAMYLCASTFGDVNTEAFFGQGTRLTVV.

The rearrangement uses TRBV19 and TRBJ1-1; D may be TRBD1 (5 bases). Trimming shortened V by 6 bases and J by 4 bases, and 12 bases separated the two germline ends. Germline lookup yields CDR1 LNHDA and CDR2 SQIVND (reference sequence). The CDR3 runs to 13 residues. CDR3 bases: TGTGCCAGTAGGTCAGACAGTTCCACTGAAGCTTTCTTT. As protein: CASRSDSSTEAFF.

J is TRBJ2-4 and V is TRBV28; 7 nucleotides match TRBD1. J lost 7 bases, V lost 10 bases, and 25 bases had no gene match. Germline V CDR1 and CDR2: MDHEN, SYDVKM. The CDR3 covers 18 residues. The CDR3 DNA reads as TGTGCCACAGGGGGTATAAGCACTAATAAGGGTTGGGTGAACATTCAGTACTTC. This encodes CATGGISTNKGWVNIQYF.

The rearrangement joins TRBV28 to TRBJ1-2, with no clear D. Germline CDR1 and CDR2: MDHEN and SYDVKM. Trimming pared 5 bases from V and 7 bases from J, leaving 11 bases between. The CDR3 is 12 amino acids. CDR3 DNA sequence: TGTGCCAGCAGTCCCCGTAACCCTGGCTACACCTTC. It is translated as CASSPRNPGYTF.

The chain combines TRBV6-2 or TRBV6-3 with TRBJ1-2; possibly TRBD1 for D (5 bases). CDR1 MNHEY and CDR2 SVGEGT come from the germline V gene. The CDR3 has 13 amino acids. V lost 2 bases, J lost 7 bases, and 11 bases lay in between. CDR3 residues: CASSYEGRGGYTF. CDR3 nucleotide sequence: TGTGCCAGCAGTTACGAGGGGCGAGGTGGCTACACCTTC.